This section outlines one TCR beta chain sequence together with its context. Its antigen is undetermined. Vbeta (60) and Jbeta (13) primers were used in the PCR. The data were produced by immunoSEQ multiplex PCR, yet TCRdb's version contains in-frame clones alone and is incomplete. The sample has about 36,000 clones; about 70% are singletons. The entry originates in a study of cytomegalovirus exposure and HLA in healthy donors. Regarding the study as a whole: Presence/absence analyses supposed approximately even sequencing depth among donors.

CDR3 length: 13 amino acids. Germline assignment: CDR1 SGHKS and CDR2 YYEKEE (reference sequence). V gave up 2 bases and J gave up 2 bases, with 8 bases separating them. The TCR was taken from a man aged 25-45 years in good health and CMV-seronegative. The rearrangement joins TRBV5-5 to TRBJ2-7; weak D call: TRBD1 (5 bases). The specimen was PBMCs. The CDR3 coding sequence is TGTGCCAGCAGCTTCAGGGCAACCTACGAGCAGTACTTC. Its translation is CASSFRATYEQYF.